The 29 T cell receptor beta chains in this list originate from one sample, sequenced in a study of T cell changes during pregnancy in multiple sclerosis. TCRdb keeps only in-frame clones here, not all; method: immunoSEQ multiplex PCR. The sample lists fewer than 90,000 clones, over 85% seen once, with 1.1% to 1.5% in the top ten. The source material was peripheral blood, sampled in the third trimester of pregnancy. The source of these receptors is a female donor in good health, enrolled as a control in a pregnancy study.

The J gene is TRBJ2-7, the V gene TRBV7-9, with TRBD1 as a possible D gene (5 bases). This CDR3 is built from 17 residues. Germline CDR1 SEHNR, CDR2 FQNEAQ (reference sequence). V shed 4 bases and J shed 2 bases, with 21 bases lying between them. The DNA for the CDR3 is TGTGCCAGCAGCTCCCTAGTGGACACTAAACTCACCTACGAGCAGTACTTC. It is translated as CASSSLVDTKLTYEQYF.

The rearrangement joins TRBV5-1 to TRBJ2-1; 8 positions match TRBD1. The length of the CDR3 is 14 residues. V gave up 3 bases and J gave up 6 bases; unmatched junction bases: 5. The germline V gene encodes CDR1 SGHRS and CDR2 YFSETQ. This CDR3 is CASSWGTGGNEQFF. For the CDR3, the DNA is TGCGCCAGCAGCTGGGGGACAGGTGGCAATGAGCAGTTCTTC.

The chain uses TRBV4-1 and TRBJ1-2, with 9 bases aligning to TRBD1. Trimming cost V 3 bases and J 4 bases; bases outside gene matches: 9. The CDR3 is 16 residues long. Germline CDR1 MGHRA, CDR2 YSYEKL. The CDR3 here is CASSQDGQGNIYGYTF. CDR3 DNA: TGCGCCAGCAGCCAGGACGGACAGGGGAATATCTATGGCTACACCTTC.

This chain connects TRBV7-9 to TRBJ2-7, with a tentative D call TRBD2 (5 bases). The CDR3 runs 16 residues. V shed 5 bases and J shed 7 bases, with 24 bases lying between them. The germline CDR1 and CDR2 sequences are SEHNR and FQNEAQ (reference sequence). The DNA of the CDR3 is TGTGCCAGCAGCCGCGAGGTAGGGCTAGCCTTTAGGGAGCAGTACTTC. Residues: CASSREVGLAFREQYF.

The gene calls are TRBV29-1 and TRBJ1-2; tentative D call: TRBD1 (6 bases). This CDR3 spans 12 amino acids. V dropped 7 bases and J dropped 2 bases, with 11 bases sitting between them. Per germline, CDR1 SQVTM and CDR2 ANQGSEA. The CDR3 DNA is TGCAGCGCCCTACAGGGAAACTATGGCTACACCTTC. It specifies CSALQGNYGYTF.

The chain has TRBV6-1 and TRBJ2-7; maybe TRBD1 (5 bases). V was trimmed by 6 bases and J by 6 bases, leaving 18 bases between them. CDR1 and CDR2 from the germline V gene are MNHNS and SASEGT. The CDR3 spans 14 residues. The CDR3 sequence: CASRKDRFLGEQYF. The CDR3 DNA sequence: TGTGCCAGCAGAAAAGACAGATTCCTGGGCGAGCAGTACTTC.

The rearrangement joins TRBV7-9 to TRBJ1-2; no reliable D call. Trimming shortened V by 2 bases and J by 3 bases, and 10 bases separated the two germline ends. Germline CDR1 SEHNR, CDR2 FQNEAQ (reference sequence). This CDR3 has 14 residues. Written as DNA, the CDR3 is TGTGCCAGCAGCTTAAGCGGGCTCGACTATGGCTACACCTTC. It specifies CASSLSGLDYGYTF.

V is TRBV6-9 and J is TRBJ2-2; no definite D call. V shed 6 bases and J shed 4 bases, with 21 bases lying between them. The CDR3 contains 17 residues. Per the germline V gene, CDR1 is MNHGY and CDR2 is SVAAGI. CDR3 nucleotide sequence: TGTGCCAGCAGCGCGCAGACGATAGGCGGCGGCACCGGGGAGCTGTTTTTT. Amino acids: CASSAQTIGGGTGELFF.

This chain connects TRBV27 to TRBJ1-4, with 8 bases matching TRBD1. The germline V gene encodes CDR1 MNHEY and CDR2 SMNVEV (reference sequence). The CDR3 totals 16 residues. The ends lost 5 bases at V and 3 bases at J; junction bases unmatched: 8. CDR3 loop: CASSPRTGWSNEKLFF. The CDR3 DNA reads as TGTGCCAGCAGTCCCCGGACAGGGTGGTCTAATGAAAAACTGTTTTTT. Looking up the rest from reference TRBV27 and TRBJ1-4 gives the full variable domain: EAQVTQNPRYLITVTGKKLTVTCSQNMNHEYMSWYRQDPGLGLRQIYYSMNVEVTDKGDVPEGYKVSRKEKRNFPLILESPSPNQTSLYFCASSPRTGWSNEKLFFGSGTQLSVL.

The chain recombines TRBV2 with TRBJ2-5; 7 bases map to TRBD1. Trimming cost V 4 bases and J 4 bases; bases outside gene matches: 6. Germline loops: CDR1 SNHLY, CDR2 FYNNEI. CDR3 length equals 14 residues. The CDR3 bases are TGTGCCAGCAGTGGTGACAGGGCGGGAGAGACCCAGTACTTC. Its protein is CASSGDRAGETQYF.

The chain carries TRBV5-1 and TRBJ2-7, with D perhaps matching TRBD2 (5 bases). The CDR3 covers 14 residues. Germline CDR1 reads SGHRS; CDR2 reads YFSETQ. V lost 2 bases, J lost 0 bases, and 9 bases lay in between. The CDR3: CASSFGVSSYEQYF. DNA for the CDR3: TGCGCCAGCAGCTTCGGGGTTAGCTCCTACGAGCAGTACTTC.

This chain links TRBV18 with TRBJ2-7; 13 bases map to TRBD2. The J segment lost 3 bases and the V segment lost 3 bases, leaving 2 bases of the junction unmatched. CDR1 KGHSH and CDR2 LQKENI come from the germline V gene. The CDR3 has 15 amino acids. CDR3 DNA: TGTGCCAGCTCACCGCGGACTAGCGGGAGCTACGAGCAGTACTTC. The encoded protein is CASSPRTSGSYEQYF.

J is TRBJ2-1 and V is TRBV11-2; the match to TRBD2 covers 12 bases. This CDR3 region has 15 residues. CDR1 is SGHAT and CDR2 is FQNNGV in the germline V gene. J lost 7 bases, V lost 7 bases, and 8 bases had no gene match. In DNA form, the CDR3 reads TGTGCCAGCAACGGACTAGCGGGGCGGGGGAATGAGCAGTTCTTC. As protein: CASNGLAGRGNEQFF.

The chain links TRBV7-9 to TRBJ1-1; the D is unclear. CDR1 and CDR2 from the germline V gene are SEHNR and FQNEAQ (reference sequence). Trimming took 1 base from V and 7 from J, leaving 13 bases between them. CDR3 length: 14 amino acids. The CDR3 loop is CASSLVAPGSEAFF. Here the CDR3 DNA reads TGTGCCAGCAGCTTAGTTGCCCCGGGGAGTGAAGCTTTCTTT.

The CDR3 loop reads CASSEDGGLAGVGSWEFF. The CDR3, as DNA: TGTGCCAGCAGTGAAGATGGCGGACTAGCGGGAGTTGGGTCATGGGAGTTCTTC. This rearrangement joins TRBV6-1 to TRBJ2-1, with 13 bases lining up with TRBD2. The V gene's germline CDR1 is MNHNS and CDR2 SASEGT. With V trimmed by 1 base and J by 14 bases, 17 bases remained unmatched. The CDR3 spans 18 residues.

The genes are TRBV7-9 and TRBJ2-7; 7 bases match TRBD1. CDR3 length equals 15 residues. The germline gives CDR1 SEHNR, CDR2 FQNEAQ (reference sequence). J lost 2 bases, V lost 5 bases, and 9 bases had no gene match. CDR3 protein: CASSPRQGDAYEQYF. The CDR3 DNA follows: TGTGCCAGCAGCCCGAGACAGGGAGACGCCTACGAGCAGTACTTC. The full variable domain, its missing parts supplied by reference TRBV7-9 and TRBJ2-7, is DTGVSQNPRHKITKRGQNVTFRCDPISEHNRLYWYRQTLGQGPEFLTYFQNEAQLEKSRLLSDRFSAERPKGSFSTLEIQRTEQGDSAMYLCASSPRQGDAYEQYFGPGTRLTVT.

The chain joins TRBV2 to TRBJ1-2; tentatively, D is TRBD1 (5 bases). The germline V gene encodes CDR1 SNHLY and CDR2 FYNNEI. The V gene lost 5 bases and the J gene lost 3 bases, with 13 bases spanning the gap. The CDR3 is 14 residues long. The CDR3 DNA follows: TGTGCCAGCAGTATGGTCCCAGGGCACTATGGCTACACCTTC. Protein sequence: CASSMVPGHYGYTF.

The chain's CDR3 is CASSFERGREMKTQYF. The CDR3 region has the DNA TGTGCCAGCAGTTTCGAACGTGGGAGGGAGATGAAGACCCAGTACTTC. The V gene is TRBV27, the J gene TRBJ2-5, with 7 bases aligning to TRBD2. J was trimmed by 6 bases and V by 3 bases; bases with no gene match: 13. This CDR3 spans 16 amino acids. Germline-derived CDR1 and CDR2 are MNHEY and SMNVEV (reference sequence).

The CDR3 DNA is TGTGCCTCGGGGGGGGCCCAAGAGACCCAGTACTTC. Translation: CASGGAQETQYF. V usage is TRBV2 and J usage is TRBJ2-5; 8 bases line up with TRBD2. The CDR3 runs 12 residues. CDR1 SNHLY and CDR2 FYNNEI come from the germline V gene. V was pared by 11 bases and J by 1 base, with 3 bases of the junction left unmatched.

The chain joins TRBV19 to TRBJ2-3; D is possibly TRBD2 (5 bases). Germline V CDR1 and CDR2: LNHDA, SQIVND (reference sequence). The germline V and J ends were trimmed by 6 bases and 2 bases, with 21 bases remaining between them. The CDR3 sequence is 17 residues long. The CDR3 sequence: CASSQTAGLGYTDTQYF. The CDR3 coding sequence is TGTGCCAGTAGCCAGACGGCGGGCTTGGGGTACACAGATACGCAGTATTTT.

This chain uses TRBV6-5 with TRBJ1-5, with 9 bases fitting TRBD1. This CDR3 has 14 amino acids. The V segment lost 6 bases and the J segment 11 bases; nucleotides outside the gene matches: 11. From germline, CDR1 is MNHEY and CDR2 SVGAGI. The CDR3 loop is CASSQDRGLGSQHF. CDR3 bases: TGTGCCAGCAGCCAGGACAGGGGCTTGGGGTCCCAGCATTTT.

The CDR3 DNA reads as TGTGCCAGCAGCTTAAGGGGGCTTGAGGGGGAGCTGTTTTTT. It encodes CASSLRGLEGELFF. The chain employs TRBV28 and TRBJ2-2; 7 bases map to TRBD1. V lost 6 bases, J lost 8 bases, and 9 bases stayed unmatched. The length of the CDR3 is 14 residues. Looked up from germline, CDR1 is MDHEN and CDR2 is SYDVKM.

CDR3 bases: TGTGCCAGCAGCTTTGTCCCAGCGGGGGTGACAGATACGCAGTATTTT. Translation gives CASSFVPAGVTDTQYF. This chain connects TRBV7-2 to TRBJ2-3, with 8 bases fitting TRBD2. The CDR3 spans 16 residues. The V and J ends lost 3 bases and 3 bases, in that order; junction bases with no gene match: 8. The germline gives CDR1 SGHTA, CDR2 FQGNSA.

The chain couples TRBV18 to TRBJ1-1; 8 positions agree with TRBD1. The CDR3 is 15 residues long. V was pared by 3 bases and J by 1 base, with 4 bases of the junction left unmatched. The germline V gene has CDR1 KGHSH and CDR2 LQKENI. This chain's CDR3 is CASSPRTGKNTEAFF. The CDR3 nucleotides read TGTGCCAGCTCACCCCGGACAGGGAAGAACACTGAAGCTTTCTTT.

V and J are TRBV29-1 and TRBJ2-7; 11 bases fit TRBD2. Germline lookup yields CDR1 SQVTM and CDR2 ANQGSEA. The CDR3 totals 13 residues. Trimming at V came to 7 bases and at J to 5 bases, leaving 7 bases not matched to a gene. CDR3 in DNA: TGCAGCGCCATTAGCGGGAGGGCCAACGAGCAGTACTTC. Translated: CSAISGRANEQYF.

This clone is a singleton in its sample. This rearrangement joins TRBV25-1 to TRBJ2-7; D uncertain. The V and J ends lost 1 base and 1 base respectively, with 8 bases between them. The germline V gene encodes CDR1 MGHDK and CDR2 SYGVNS. The CDR3 loop spans 14 amino acids. The CDR3 sequence is CASSEFTRSYEQYF. The CDR3 region has the DNA TGTGCCAGCAGTGAATTTACACGTTCCTACGAGCAGTACTTC.

V gene TRBV6-5 combines with J gene TRBJ2-5, with D perhaps TRBD2 (5 bases). The V and J ends lost 0 bases and 2 bases respectively, with 10 bases between them. The CDR3 is 15 amino acids. CDR1 MNHEY and CDR2 SVGAGI come from the germline V gene. This chain's CDR3 is CASSYSTGGQETQYF. In DNA, the CDR3 is TGTGCCAGCAGTTACTCGACTGGCGGGCAAGAGACCCAGTACTTC.

This chain links TRBV27 with TRBJ2-7, with 9 bases that match TRBD2. Germline lookup yields CDR1 MNHEY and CDR2 SMNVEV (reference sequence). The trim removed 4 bases at V and 4 bases at J, leaving 14 bases unmatched. This CDR3 has 17 residues. The CDR3 coding sequence is TGTGCCAGCAGTTCCCCATTTTGGACTAGCGATTTATACGAGCAGTACTTC. This encodes CASSSPFWTSDLYEQYF.

This chain connects TRBV28 to TRBJ2-5; 7 bases are shared with TRBD2. Trimming removed 3 bases from V and 4 bases from J; junction bases left unmatched: 8. Germline V gene data show CDR1 as MDHEN and CDR2 as SYDVKM. CDR3 length: 15 amino acids. The CDR3 reads CASSFRGRASETQYF. The CDR3 nucleotides read TGTGCCAGCAGTTTTCGGGGGAGGGCCTCAGAGACCCAGTACTTC.